This T cell receptor (beta chain) derives from a study of siplizumab effects on memory and regulatory T cells. Whole-study results and caveats: Unstimulated subsets were the mapping target of only a minor fraction of alloreactive clones.

Concerning this clone itself: Its specificity is unknown.

TCRdb keeps only in-frame clones here, not all; method: immunoSEQ multiplex PCR. The sample has more than 75,000 clones; 96% are singletons. V shed 5 bases and J shed 0 bases, with 8 bases lying between them. Germline V gene lookup returns CDR1 SGHVS and CDR2 FNYEAQ. The CDR3 length is 14 residues. This chain connects TRBV7-6 to TRBJ2-1; D gene unclear. The sequence derives from a human donor in good health. Material for sequencing was naive CD4+ T cells sorted from blood. The CDR3 sequence is CASSPQSSYNEQFF. As DNA, the CDR3 is TGTGCCAGCAGCCCGCAGAGCTCCTACAATGAGCAGTTCTTC.